Presented here are 10 T cell receptor beta chains from one specimen sequenced in a study of T-cell memory formation after mild COVID-19. TCRdb reprocessed the 5' RACE reads via MiXCR and lists one record per CDR3 protein. The sample lists fewer than 650,000 distinct CDR3 sequences; 17% were seen once. The sequenced sample was PBMCs or a T cell subset sorted from them (not recorded which). The receptors derive from an adult woman who had mild COVID-19 (a few samples of this study predate the infection). Cell type and time point are not known.

This chain links TRBV20-1 with TRBJ1-1; tentative D call: TRBD1 (5 bases). Germline CDR1 and CDR2: DFQATT and SNEGSKA (reference sequence). This CDR3 comprises 12 residues. Trimming pared 5 bases from V and 1 base from J, leaving 8 bases between. Written as DNA, the CDR3 is TGCAGTGCTCTCGGACAGAACACTGAAGCTTTCTTT. It codes for CSALGQNTEAFF.

This rearrangement joins TRBV5-1 to TRBJ1-1; no clear D. In germline, CDR1 is SGHRS, CDR2 YFSETQ. This CDR3 contains 15 residues. Trimming left V 0 bases short and J 3 bases short, with 12 bases between. The DNA of the CDR3 is TGCGCCAGCAGCTTGGCCACGGGGTGGGACACTGAAGCTTTCTTT. Translated: CASSLATGWDTEAFF.

This clonotype has just a few counts. This rearrangement joins TRBV20-1 to TRBJ1-5, with a weak D call TRBD1 (5 bases). Germline V gene sequence: CDR1 DFQATT, CDR2 SNEGSKA (reference sequence). This CDR3 contains 14 residues. Between the trimmed V and J ends, which lost 5 bases and 7 bases, there was a span of 18 bases. The CDR3 reads CSARPRVLGQPQHF. The CDR3 nucleotides are TGCAGTGCTCGGCCCAGGGTATTAGGACAGCCCCAGCATTTT.

The chain carries TRBV5-1 and TRBJ2-5; D possibly corresponds to TRBD2 (5 bases). This CDR3 region has 15 residues. Germline V gene sequence: CDR1 SGHRS, CDR2 YFSETQ. V was clipped by 0 bases and J by 7 bases, with 16 bases between them. Written as DNA, the CDR3 is TGCGCCAGCAGCTTGGAGCCGTTTCAAGAGGGGACCCAGTACTTC. Translated: CASSLEPFQEGTQYF.

V and J are TRBV21-1 and TRBJ2-1; the table calls TRBD2, which could not be checked here. TRBV21-1 is described as a pseudogene. The CDR3 runs to 21 residues. Here the CDR3 reads CASSKKANLHRRAPLTNEQFF. CDR3 in DNA: TGTGCCAGCAGCAAAAAGGCCAACTTACATCGGAGGGCCCCCTTAACCAATGAGCAGTTCTTC.

The CDR3, as DNA: TGTGCCAGCAGCCAAACCGGGACAGGGAACCACTATGGCTACACCTTC. This encodes CASSQTGTGNHYGYTF. V is TRBV7-3 and J is TRBJ1-2; TRBD1 matches at 9 bases. Trimming removed 5 bases from V and 3 bases from J; junction bases left unmatched: 10. The CDR3 covers 16 residues. Germline V lookup: CDR1 SGHTA, CDR2 FQGTGA.

In this sample, this clonotype turned up a few times. The chain has TRBV15 and TRBJ1-5; TRBD1 agrees at 7 bases. After removal of 5 bases from V and 2 bases from J, the junction contained 6 bases not matched to a gene. The CDR3 loop spans 15 amino acids. The V gene's germline CDR1 is LNHNV and CDR2 YYDKDF (reference sequence). Written as DNA, the CDR3 is TGTGCCACCAGCCCCCTAGACAGGGGCAATCAGCCCCAGCATTTT. It codes for CATSPLDRGNQPQHF.

V usage is TRBV5-1 and J usage is TRBJ2-3, with a weak D call TRBD2 (7 bases). This CDR3 is built from 14 residues. Trimming left V 4 bases short and J 6 bases short, with 15 bases between. Germline V gene sequence: CDR1 SGHRS, CDR2 YFSETQ. Here the CDR3 DNA reads TGCGCCAGCAGCATCGATGGGGGGGCCGATACGCAGTATTTT. Protein: CASSIDGGADTQYF.

In its sample, this clonotype was seen many times. The chain uses TRBV5-5 and TRBJ2-5; tentative D call: TRBD1 (5 bases). The ends were cut back, 3 bases at V and 4 bases at J, with 13 bases in the middle. The CDR3 contains 14 residues. Per the germline V gene, CDR1 is SGHKS and CDR2 is YYEKEE (reference sequence). The CDR3 sequence: CASSSNGGAETQYF. The CDR3 DNA follows: TGTGCCAGCAGCTCAAATGGTGGGGCAGAGACCCAGTACTTC.

V gene TRBV7-2 combines with J gene TRBJ1-1; D unclear. This CDR3 is 12 amino acids long. Germline V gives CDR1 SGHTA, CDR2 FQGNSA. The V end was cut by 1 base, the J end by 8 bases, with 8 bases between. The CDR3 is CASSLERWEAFF. The CDR3 coding sequence is TGTGCCAGCAGCTTAGAGCGGTGGGAAGCTTTCTTT.